Each of the 23 T cell receptor beta chains below was sequenced from the same sample in a study of Ad26.COV2.S vaccination and SARS-CoV-2 variants. Sequenced by immunoSEQ multiplex PCR; TCRdb stores in-frame clones only, minus some. The sample yields over 100,000 clones, 80% seen once. The sequences come from peripheral blood, collected after recovery from COVID-19. The origin of the receptors is a human donor who had recovered from COVID-19.

The V and J genes are TRBV6-5 and TRBJ1-5, with 9 bases identical to TRBD1. The CDR3 totals 12 residues. The germline CDR1 and CDR2 sequences are MNHEY and SVGAGI. The trim removed 8 bases at V and 10 bases at J, leaving 6 bases unmatched. The chain's CDR3 is CASGQGRGPQHF. In DNA, the CDR3 is TGTGCCAGCGGACAGGGGAGGGGACCCCAGCATTTT.

The chain carries TRBV14 and TRBJ2-2; D unresolved. From germline, CDR1 is SGHDN and CDR2 FVKESK. The CDR3 contains 17 residues. Deletions cut 0 bases from V and 2 bases from J, with 13 bases between. The CDR3 region has the DNA TGTGCCAGCAGCCAAGATCGGCGCTGGTCTAACACCGGGGAGCTGTTTTTT. Translating gives CASSQDRRWSNTGELFF.

The chain has TRBV11-2 and TRBJ2-1; maybe TRBD2 (6 bases). Per germline, CDR1 SGHAT and CDR2 FQNNGV. The CDR3 length is 14 residues. V shed 6 bases and J shed 5 bases, with 14 bases lying between them. For the CDR3, the DNA is TGTGCCAGCAGTCGACTAGTCCGTAACAATGAGCAGTTCTTC. It codes for CASSRLVRNNEQFF. The complete variable domain, with remaining parts taken from reference TRBV11-2 and TRBJ2-1, reads EAGVAQSPRYKIIEKRQSVAFWCNPISGHATLYWYQQILGQGPKLLIQFQNNGVVDDSQLPKDRFSAERLKGVDSTLKIQPAKLEDSAVYLCASSRLVRNNEQFFGPGTRLTVL.

V is TRBV5-1 and J is TRBJ1-5; 7 nucleotides agree with TRBD1. The germline gives CDR1 SGHRS, CDR2 YFSETQ. CDR3 length: 14 residues. V lost 4 bases to trimming and J lost 4 bases; unmatched junction nucleotides: 5. The chain's CDR3 is CASSLTGPNQPQHF. The CDR3 DNA sequence: TGCGCCAGCAGCCTGACAGGGCCGAATCAGCCCCAGCATTTT.

The chain employs TRBV29-1 and TRBJ2-7, with a tentative D call TRBD1 (5 bases). This CDR3 is built from 13 residues. In germline, CDR1 is SQVTM, CDR2 ANQGSEA. The germline V and J ends were trimmed by 5 bases and 0 bases, with 11 bases remaining between them. The CDR3 coding sequence is TGCAGCGTTACATCGACAGCCTCCTACGAGCAGTACTTC. This gives the protein CSVTSTASYEQYF.

This chain uses TRBV19 with TRBJ1-2; TRBD1 matches 7 bases. The germline gives CDR1 LNHDA, CDR2 SQIVND (reference sequence). The CDR3 consists of 13 residues. J lost 2 bases, V lost 6 bases, and 3 bases had no gene match. CDR3 nucleotides: TGTGCCAGTAGATGGGACAGCAACTATGGCTACACCTTC. Translation: CASRWDSNYGYTF. The full variable domain, its missing parts supplied by reference TRBV19 and TRBJ1-2, is DGGITQSPKYLFRKEGQNVTLSCEQNLNHDAMYWYRQDPGQGLRLIYYSQIVNDFQKGDIAEGYSVSREKKESFPLTVTSAQKNPTAFYLCASRWDSNYGYTFGSGTRLTVV.

The chain carries TRBV10-3 and TRBJ1-2; D gene uncertain. CDR1 is ENHRY and CDR2 is SYGVKD in the germline V gene. CDR3 length equals 13 residues. V was trimmed by 2 bases and J by 8 bases, leaving 12 bases between them. Written as DNA, the CDR3 is TGTGCCATCAGTGAGCCTATGATGGACGGCTACACCTTC. This encodes CAISEPMMDGYTF.

The chain has TRBV30 and TRBJ1-2; 8 nucleotides align to TRBD1. This CDR3 region has 13 residues. The germline V gene encodes CDR1 GTSNPN and CDR2 SVGIG (reference sequence). V was clipped by 5 bases and J by 8 bases; unmatched bases: 10. The CDR3 DNA reads TGTGCCTGGGCCCGGGACAGGCCTAGCGGCTACACCTTC. Translation gives CAWARDRPSGYTF.

V is TRBV14 and J is TRBJ1-1; 7 bases are a match to TRBD1. The CDR3 loop spans 14 amino acids. Germline trimming cut 5 bases from V and 2 bases from J; bases unmatched to any gene: 5. The germline CDR1 and CDR2 sequences are SGHDN and FVKESK. CDR3 DNA: TGTGCCAGCAGCTTCCGACAGGGCAACACTGAAGCTTTCTTT. Protein sequence: CASSFRQGNTEAFF. The whole variable domain, remainder taken from reference TRBV14 and TRBJ1-1, is EAGVTQFPSHSVIEKGQTVTLRCDPISGHDNLYWYRRVMGKEIKFLLHFVKESKQDESGMPNNRFLAERTGGTYSTLKVQPAELEDSGVYFCASSFRQGNTEAFFGQGTRLTVV.

This sequence joins TRBV5-6 and TRBJ2-7; weak D call: TRBD2 (5 bases). The CDR3 spans 16 residues. The germline gives CDR1 SGHDT, CDR2 YYEEEE. Trimming left V 5 bases short and J 0 bases short, with 18 bases between. The CDR3 loop is CASRETGNWGSYEQYF. DNA for the CDR3: TGTGCCAGCAGAGAGACGGGAAACTGGGGCTCCTACGAGCAGTACTTC.

This clone was seen a single time. The J gene is TRBJ2-1, the V gene TRBV28, with TRBD1 matching 8 bases. Losses at the gene ends were 4 bases for V and 4 bases for J; bases not matched to a gene: 12. The germline V gene has CDR1 MDHEN and CDR2 SYDVKM. CDR3 length: 17 amino acids. The CDR3 sequence: CASSSTLGRGRYNEQFF. The CDR3 DNA reads as TGTGCCAGCAGTTCCACCCTCGGCAGGGGGCGTTACAATGAGCAGTTCTTC. The full variable domain, in which reference TRBV28 and TRBJ2-1 provide the parts outside the CDR3, is DVKVTQSSRYLVKRTGEKVFLECVQDMDHENMFWYRQDPGLGLRLIYFSYDVKMKEKGDIPEGYSVSREKKERFSLILESASTNQTSMYLCASSSTLGRGRYNEQFFGPGTRLTVL.

The CDR3 is CASSVTGTNYGYTF. The CDR3 DNA sequence: TGTGCCAGTAGTGTGACAGGGACTAACTATGGCTACACCTTC. The rearrangement links TRBV19 to TRBJ1-2; 7 bases align to TRBD1. The CDR3 contains 14 residues. Germline CDR1 and CDR2: LNHDA and SQIVND (reference sequence). V trimming: 5 bases; J trimming: 0 bases; junction bases outside the gene matches: 3.

The chain combines TRBV18 with TRBJ1-3; D is perhaps TRBD1 (6 bases). CDR3 length: 15 amino acids. Trimming left V 5 bases short and J 1 base short, with 12 bases between. Germline-derived CDR1 and CDR2 are KGHSH and LQKENI. This CDR3 reads CASSSTGLSGNTIYF. DNA for the CDR3: TGTGCCAGCTCATCCACAGGGTTGTCTGGAAACACCATATATTTT.

J is TRBJ1-4 and V is TRBV4-2, with D unclear. Germline lookup yields CDR1 LGHNA and CDR2 YNFKEQ. V lost 1 base and J 8 bases, leaving 11 bases between the germline ends. This CDR3 is 14 amino acids long. CDR3 bases: TGTGCCAGCAGCCAAGGCGCTTTAGAAGAAAAACTGTTTTTT. This encodes CASSQGALEEKLFF.

The chain couples TRBV2 to TRBJ2-7; D is undetermined. Trimming left V 3 bases short and J 0 bases short, with 9 bases between. This CDR3 is 14 amino acids long. Germline values: CDR1 SNHLY, CDR2 FYNNEI. The CDR3 protein is CASSDPRNSYEQYF. CDR3 DNA sequence: TGTGCCAGCAGTGACCCAAGAAACTCCTACGAGCAGTACTTC.

The chain links TRBV4-1 to TRBJ1-5; D is uncertain. There are 13 residues in the CDR3. V was pared by 1 base and J by 6 bases, with 7 bases between. Germline V gene lookup returns CDR1 MGHRA and CDR2 YSYEKL. The CDR3 sequence is CASSQVLVQPQHF. The CDR3 nucleotides are TGCGCCAGCAGCCAAGTCCTCGTTCAGCCCCAGCATTTT.

V is TRBV7-3 and J is TRBJ2-7; D is possibly TRBD2 (6 bases). The V gene lost 1 base and the J gene lost 6 bases, with 16 bases spanning the gap. The CDR3 sequence is 15 residues long. Germline CDR1 SGHTA, CDR2 FQGTGA. The CDR3 DNA reads as TGTGCCAGCAGCTTAAGGGGGGACCCTCGGTCCGAGCAGTACTTC. Residues: CASSLRGDPRSEQYF.

This clone was counted once. The chain carries TRBV7-3 and TRBJ2-3; no firm D call. This CDR3 has 15 residues. Trimming stripped 5 bases from V and 6 bases from J, with 18 bases between. The germline gives CDR1 SGHTA, CDR2 FQGTGA. The CDR3 DNA reads TGTGCCAGCAGCCCTACACGTACCCAGTTGGATACGCAGTATTTT. It is translated as CASSPTRTQLDTQYF.

The chain joins TRBV10-2 to TRBJ2-2; weak D call: TRBD1 (5 bases). V dropped 2 bases and J dropped 6 bases, with 16 bases sitting between them. Germline V gene sequence: CDR1 WSHSY, CDR2 SAAADI. This CDR3 contains 16 residues. CDR3 sequence (DNA): TGCGCCAGCAGTGAGATGGTCCAGCAAGGGGCCGGGGAGCTGTTTTTT. This gives the protein CASSEMVQQGAGELFF.

The CDR3 here is CASLFRQAPRCEQYF. CDR3 sequence (DNA): TGTGCCAGCCTTTTCCGGCAGGCCCCCCGATGCGAGCAGTACTTC. This chain connects TRBV27 to TRBJ2-7; D gene uncertain. Trimming removed 8 bases at V and 6 bases at J, with 23 bases between. This CDR3 region has 15 residues. Germline V gene sequence: CDR1 MNHEY, CDR2 SMNVEV (reference sequence).

This clone was found a few times. V usage is TRBV11-2 and J usage is TRBJ2-5, with TRBD1 matching 9 bases. Germline V lookup: CDR1 SGHAT, CDR2 FQNNGV. Trimming took 4 bases from V and 3 from J; bases not matched to a gene: 6. CDR3 length: 15 residues. DNA of the CDR3: TGTGCCAGCAGCTACCCGGGACAGGGTAAAGAGACCCAGTACTTC. Translation: CASSYPGQGKETQYF.

The genes are TRBV7-2 and TRBJ1-1, with a possible D match to TRBD1 (6 bases). The CDR3 consists of 14 residues. V shed 2 bases and J shed 4 bases, with 11 bases lying between them. Germline V gene data show CDR1 as SGHTA and CDR2 as FQGNSA. CDR3 coding DNA: TGTGCCAGCAGCTTATCTTGGGGGGCCACTGAAGCTTTCTTT. Its protein is CASSLSWGATEAFF.

With respect to this clone: An end of the junction differs from the germline gene, which may be a read error. The chain links TRBV4-3 to TRBJ2-5, with D possibly TRBD2 on 6 matching bases. Germline values: CDR1 LGHNA, CDR2 YSLEER. This CDR3 has 14 amino acids. Here the CDR3 reads CANSQAGYQETQYF. The CDR3 DNA reads as TGCGCCAACAGCCAGGCGGGGTACCAAGAGACCCAGTACTTC.